These 9 T cell receptor beta chains came from one sample sequenced in a study of T-cell reconstitution after alpha-beta-depleted transplantation in children. Preparation of the TCRbeta library was carried out with unique molecular identifiers. TCRdb passed the PCR reads through MiXCR, listing each CDR3 protein once. In the table there are 440,000 or so distinct CDR3 sequences, about a tenth of which are singletons. The sequenced sample was PBMCs from the stem cell graft donor, obtained from the stem cell graft. The receptors stem from a human donor who donated a stem cell graft to a child with acute myeloid leukemia.

The genes are TRBV2 and TRBJ2-5; 12 positions match TRBD2. The germline gives CDR1 SNHLY, CDR2 FYNNEI. Germline trimming cut 7 bases from V and 0 bases from J; bases unmatched to any gene: 24. This CDR3 has 22 amino acids. CDR3 sequence reads: CASMRAVLAGGRRTNYQETQYF. DNA for the CDR3: TGTGCCAGCATGAGAGCCGTACTAGCGGGGGGCCGAAGGACCAATTACCAAGAGACCCAGTACTTC.

This clonotype showed up many times. J is TRBJ2-7 and V is TRBV25-1; D perhaps matches TRBD1 (5 bases). This CDR3 comprises 13 residues. The germline V gene encodes CDR1 MGHDK and CDR2 SYGVNS. V was cut by 4 bases and J by 7 bases, with 14 bases left in between. CDR3 DNA sequence: TGTGCCAGCAGTGCCGACAGCCTTTTAGAGCAGTACTTC. Amino acids: CASSADSLLEQYF.

This clonotype turned up a few times. The gene calls are TRBV12-3 or TRBV12-4 and TRBJ2-2; D ambiguous. The V gene lost 3 bases and the J gene lost 1 base, with 6 bases spanning the gap. This CDR3 is built from 14 residues. The CDR3 here is CASSFYRNTGELFF. The CDR3 region has the DNA TGTGCCAGCAGTTTCTACAGGAACACCGGGGAGCTGTTTTTT.

This clonotype was recorded many times. The CDR3 DNA sequence: TGTGCCAGCAGCCAAGAAGACCGGGACAGGGGTCAGGGCTACACCTTC. Its translation: CASSQEDRDRGQGYTF. The rearrangement joins TRBV4-2 to TRBJ1-2, with TRBD1 matching over 10 bases. The J segment lost 8 bases and the V segment lost 0 bases, leaving 9 bases of the junction unmatched. This CDR3 is 16 amino acids long. Germline V gives CDR1 LGHNA, CDR2 YNFKEQ.

This clonotype was found many times. This chain connects TRBV18 to TRBJ1-6; no definite D call. Trimming took off 6 bases at V and 7 bases at J, with 7 bases between the two ends. CDR3 size: 12 residues. Germline CDR1 is KGHSH and CDR2 is LQKENI. The CDR3 coding sequence is TGTGCCAGCTCTCTACAGAATTCACCCCTCCACTTT. This translates into CASSLQNSPLHF.

This clonotype was detected ten times or more. CDR3 nucleotide sequence: TGTGCCAGCAGCCCAGGGCTAGCGGGATACTACGAGCAGTACTTC. Protein product: CASSPGLAGYYEQYF. J is TRBJ2-7 and V is TRBV7-9; 9 nucleotides agree with TRBD2. CDR1 and CDR2 from the germline V gene are SEHNR and FQNEAQ (reference sequence). V shed 5 bases and J 3 bases; nucleotides not matched to a gene: 8. The CDR3 totals 15 residues. Full variable domain (rest looked up from reference TRBV7-9 and TRBJ2-7): DTGVSQNPRHKITKRGQNVTFRCDPISEHNRLYWYRQTLGQGPEFLTYFQNEAQLEKSRLLSDRFSAERPKGSFSTLEIQRTEQGDSAMYLCASSPGLAGYYEQYFGPGTRLTVT.

This clonotype was seen ten or more times. The chain uses TRBV29-1 and TRBJ1-1, with TRBD1 matching over 9 bases. Germline-derived CDR1 and CDR2 are SQVTM and ANQGSEA. The CDR3 covers 16 residues. J was trimmed by 4 bases and V by 5 bases; bases with no gene match: 14. CDR3 amino acids: CSVQQGARGRSTEAFF. The CDR3 DNA is TGCAGCGTTCAACAGGGGGCGCGGGGGAGATCCACTGAAGCTTTCTTT.

V and J are TRBV4-1 and TRBJ1-2, with D possibly TRBD1 on 6 matching bases. Germline V CDR1 and CDR2: MGHRA, YSYEKL. The CDR3 contains 15 residues. Trimming shortened V by 4 bases and J by 6 bases, and 18 bases separated the two germline ends. This CDR3 reads CASSPMEQGQDGYTF. DNA of the CDR3: TGCGCCAGCAGCCCTATGGAACAGGGTCAGGATGGCTACACCTTC.

V is TRBV6-2 or TRBV6-3 and J is TRBJ2-5; D uncertain. Germline V lookup: CDR1 MNHEY, CDR2 SVGEGT. The CDR3 covers 13 residues. With 0 bases removed from V and 4 bases from J, the gap between germline ends came to 6 bases. DNA for the CDR3: TGTGCCAGCAGTTACTCTCAGACAGAGACCCAGTACTTC. Protein sequence: CASSYSQTETQYF.